The T cell receptor (beta chain) described here comes from a study of blood T cells in healthy people across ages. Regarding the study as a whole: Both naive CD4+ cell counts and diversity were greater in long-lived donors than in aged donors. Older age went with lower TCR beta diversity per million T cells, in a roughly linear way.

For the second PCR, which ran for about 7 to 12 cycles, a sample-barcoded 5' primer and a J-beta primer mix were used. TCRdb called the 5' RACE reads again in MiXCR, with one record for every CDR3 protein. Of roughly 800,000 distinct CDR3 sequences listed, approximately 53% are singletons. Details on this clonotype: Its antigen remains unidentified.

This TCR came from an elderly man in good health. Sequencing was carried out using blood.

This CDR3 reads CASSQEVQDGRSEAFF. CDR3 coding DNA: TGTGCCAGCAGCCAAGAAGTGCAGGACGGACGTTCTGAAGCTTTCTTT. The genes are TRBV4-2 and TRBJ1-1, with no clear D. The length of the CDR3 is 16 residues. Trimming left V 0 bases short and J 6 bases short, with 17 bases between. In germline, CDR1 is LGHNA, CDR2 YNFKEQ.